The TCR beta chain under discussion was sequenced for a study of cytomegalovirus exposure and HLA in healthy donors. Study in general: Of the donors genotyped, some 400 in all, 75% to 85% fell in the Caucasian-associated ancestry cluster.

The PCR employed 60 Vbeta primers together with 13 Jbeta primers. Only in-frame clones appear in the TCRdb table, and some are missing; sequencing was by immunoSEQ multiplex PCR. The table records some 190,000 clones, around 80% of them present only once. Study-level points and caveats: Clonal expansion was found to be greater in HLA-associated TCR beta chains than in equally common others in a later analysis.

Trimming removed 4 bases from V and 2 bases from J, with 6 bases in between. CDR1 and CDR2 from the germline V gene are SQVTM and ANQGSEA. The CDR3 loop spans 11 amino acids. This clone was counted between two and nine times. Its matching antigen is unknown. The sequencing sample was made of PBMCs. The J gene is TRBJ2-7, the V gene TRBV29-1, with D maybe TRBD1 (5 bases). The source is a girl under 18 in good health and CMV-seropositive. The DNA of the CDR3 is TGCAGCGTTGGGACAACCTACGAGCAGTACTTC. It is translated as CSVGTTYEQYF.